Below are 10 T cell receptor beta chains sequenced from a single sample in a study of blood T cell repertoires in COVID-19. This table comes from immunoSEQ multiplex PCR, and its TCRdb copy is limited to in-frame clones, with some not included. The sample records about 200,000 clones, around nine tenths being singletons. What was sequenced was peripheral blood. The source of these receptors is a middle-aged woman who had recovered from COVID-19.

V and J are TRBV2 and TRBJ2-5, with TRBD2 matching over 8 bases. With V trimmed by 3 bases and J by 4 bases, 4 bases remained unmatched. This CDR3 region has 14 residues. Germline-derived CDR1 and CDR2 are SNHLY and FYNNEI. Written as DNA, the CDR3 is TGTGCCAGCAGTGACACTAGCGGTGGAGAGACCCAGTACTTC. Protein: CASSDTSGGETQYF.

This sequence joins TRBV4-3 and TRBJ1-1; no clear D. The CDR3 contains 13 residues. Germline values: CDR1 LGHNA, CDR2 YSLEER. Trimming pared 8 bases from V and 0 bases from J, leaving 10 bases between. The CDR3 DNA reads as TGCGCCAGCGCTGGTACTATGAACACTGAAGCTTTCTTT. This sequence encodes CASAGTMNTEAFF.

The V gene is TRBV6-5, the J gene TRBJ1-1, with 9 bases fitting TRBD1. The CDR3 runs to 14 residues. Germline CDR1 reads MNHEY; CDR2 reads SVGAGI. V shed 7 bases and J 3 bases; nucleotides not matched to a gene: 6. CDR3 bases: TGTGCCAGCATGAGGGACAGGGCCGACACTGAAGCTTTCTTT. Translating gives CASMRDRADTEAFF.

CDR3 nucleotide sequence: TGTGCCAGCAGCCAAGTGGACTGGAACAATGAGCAGTTCTTC. This encodes CASSQVDWNNEQFF. This chain connects TRBV14 to TRBJ2-1; D may be TRBD2 (5 bases). V gave up 1 base and J gave up 5 bases, with 9 bases separating them. The CDR3 totals 14 residues. CDR1 and CDR2 from the germline V gene are SGHDN and FVKESK.

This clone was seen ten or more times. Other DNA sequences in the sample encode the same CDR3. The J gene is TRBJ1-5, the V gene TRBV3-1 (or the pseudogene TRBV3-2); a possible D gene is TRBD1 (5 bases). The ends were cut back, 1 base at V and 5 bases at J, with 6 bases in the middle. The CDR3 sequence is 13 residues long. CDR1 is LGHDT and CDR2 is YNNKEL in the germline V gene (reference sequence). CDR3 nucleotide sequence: TGTGCCAGCAGCCAAGGCAGGGATCAGCCCCAGCATTTT. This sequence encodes CASSQGRDQPQHF.

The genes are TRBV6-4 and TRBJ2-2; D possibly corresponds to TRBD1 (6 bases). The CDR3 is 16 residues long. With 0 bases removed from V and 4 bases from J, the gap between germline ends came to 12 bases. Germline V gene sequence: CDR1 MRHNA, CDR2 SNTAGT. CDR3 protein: CASSDSSGDGTGELFF. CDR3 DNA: TGTGCCAGCAGTGACTCATCAGGGGACGGCACCGGGGAGCTGTTTTTT.

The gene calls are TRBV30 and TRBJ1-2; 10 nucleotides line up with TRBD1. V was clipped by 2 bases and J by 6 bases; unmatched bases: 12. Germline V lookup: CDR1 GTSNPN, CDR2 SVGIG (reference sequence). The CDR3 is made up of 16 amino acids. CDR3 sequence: CAWSIASTGGVHGYTF. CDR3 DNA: TGTGCCTGGAGTATCGCCTCGACAGGGGGCGTGCATGGCTACACCTTC.

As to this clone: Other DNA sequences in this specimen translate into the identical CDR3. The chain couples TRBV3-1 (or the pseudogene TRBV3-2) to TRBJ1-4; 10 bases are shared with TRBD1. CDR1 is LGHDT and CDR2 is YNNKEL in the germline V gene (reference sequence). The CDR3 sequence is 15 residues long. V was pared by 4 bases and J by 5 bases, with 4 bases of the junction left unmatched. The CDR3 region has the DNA TGTGCCAGCAGCCCTCCGGGACAGGGGAATGAAAAACTGTTTTTT. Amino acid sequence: CASSPPGQGNEKLFF.

The CDR3 loop reads CASRGSTSGETQYF. CDR3 coding DNA: TGTGCCAGCAGGGGTTCGACTAGCGGAGAGACCCAGTACTTC. The J gene is TRBJ2-5, the V gene TRBV6-5, with 9 bases aligning to TRBD2. The CDR3 is 14 residues long. Looked up from germline, CDR1 is MNHEY and CDR2 is SVGAGI. Trimming cost V 6 bases and J 4 bases; bases outside gene matches: 6.

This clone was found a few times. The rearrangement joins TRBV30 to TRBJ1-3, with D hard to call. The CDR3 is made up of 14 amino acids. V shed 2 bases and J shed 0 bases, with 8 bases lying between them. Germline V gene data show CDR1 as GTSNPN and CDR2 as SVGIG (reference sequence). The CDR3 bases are TGTGCCTGGAGTCGCGGACTCTCTGGAAACACCATATATTTT. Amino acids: CAWSRGLSGNTIYF.